The sequence of this T cell receptor (beta chain) was determined in a study of blood T cells in healthy people across ages. Study at large: With template switching, about one barcoded beta molecule was captured per two T cells.

Alongside a J-beta primer mix, a sample-barcoded 5' primer served in a second PCR lasting about 7 to 12 cycles. With 12 random nucleotides, a template-switch adaptor tagged each individual cDNA molecule. MiXCR was run by TCRdb on the 5' RACE reads, yielding one entry per CDR3 protein. Of over 1,300,000 distinct CDR3 sequences listed, 45% to 70% were seen once; the top ten hold over 5.5%. V lost 1 base and J lost 1, with 10 bases in between. The CDR3 has 15 amino acids. Per the germline V gene, CDR1 is MGHRA and CDR2 is YSYEKL. This clonotype was detected only a few times. The sample taken for sequencing was blood. The TCR sequence derives from a man between 18 and 29 years old in good health. V gene TRBV4-1 combines with J gene TRBJ2-5, with D possibly being TRBD2 (6 bases). The DNA of the CDR3 is TGCGCCAGCAGCCAAGGAGAGCGGGCCCAAGAGACCCAGTACTTC. Amino acid sequence: CASSQGERAQETQYF.